What follows are 24 T cell receptor beta chains derived from one specimen sequenced in a study of tumor T cells in aggressive B-cell lymphoma. Profiled with immunoSEQ multiplex PCR; TCRdb holds only in-frame clones, not every one. The data contain approximately 12,000 clones, about 91% of them singletons. The sequenced material came from tumor tissue. These receptors were taken from an adult with diffuse large B cell lymphoma.

The chain links TRBV9 to TRBJ2-3; a possible D gene is TRBD2 (5 bases). CDR1 is SGDLS, CDR2 YYNGEE, per germline. The V end was cut by 0 bases, the J end by 1 base, with 12 bases between. This CDR3 contains 16 residues. Here the CDR3 DNA reads TGTGCCAGCAGCGTAGATGGCCTGAGGGGCACAGATACGCAGTATTTT. This encodes CASSVDGLRGTDTQYF. Combining the CDR3 with reference TRBV9 and TRBJ2-3 gives the whole variable domain DSGVTQTPKHLITATGQRVTLRCSPRSGDLSVYWYQQSLDQGLQFLIQYYNGEERAKGNILERFSAQQFPDLHSELNLSSLELGDSALYFCASSVDGLRGTDTQYFGPGTRLTVL.

The V gene is TRBV10-3, the J gene TRBJ1-1; no definite D call. V was cut by 9 bases and J by 1 base, with 9 bases left in between. The CDR3 covers 12 residues. Germline assignment: CDR1 ENHRY and CDR2 SYGVKD. CDR3 in amino acids: CAITAGNTEAFF. The CDR3 DNA reads as TGTGCCATTACGGCGGGGAACACTGAAGCTTTCTTT.

The rearrangement links TRBV7-2 to TRBJ1-5; a possible D gene is TRBD1 (5 bases). The CDR3 is 14 residues long. Trimming removed 4 bases at V and 3 bases at J, with 10 bases between. The germline V gene encodes CDR1 SGHTA and CDR2 FQGNSA. The CDR3 spells CASSSLGPNQPQHF. CDR3 in DNA: TGTGCCAGCAGCTCCTTGGGGCCCAATCAGCCCCAGCATTTT.

This clone was observed once. The chain employs TRBV5-1 and TRBJ2-1; TRBD1 agrees at 12 bases. Germline trimming cut 0 bases from V and 8 bases from J; bases unmatched to any gene: 9. This CDR3 spans 17 amino acids. The germline CDR1 and CDR2 sequences are SGHRS and YFSETQ. CDR3 protein: CASSLGGRDRGQYEQFF. Here the CDR3 DNA reads TGCGCCAGCAGCTTGGGAGGTAGGGACAGGGGGCAATATGAGCAGTTCTTC.

The chain carries TRBV2 and TRBJ1-2; the match to TRBD1 covers 7 bases. CDR3 length: 12 amino acids. Germline loops: CDR1 SNHLY, CDR2 FYNNEI. Losses at the gene ends were 4 bases for V and 6 bases for J; bases not matched to a gene: 2. The CDR3 is CASSGQGDGYTF. Written as DNA, the CDR3 is TGTGCCAGCAGTGGCCAGGGGGATGGCTACACCTTC.

The chain couples TRBV2 to TRBJ2-1, with 7 bases fitting TRBD2. With 4 bases clipped from V and 2 bases from J, the junction kept 5 bases outside the gene matches. This CDR3 is built from 15 residues. CDR1 is SNHLY and CDR2 is FYNNEI in the germline V gene. CDR3 loop: CASSGLASAYNEQFF. Written as DNA, the CDR3 is TGTGCCAGCAGTGGACTAGCCTCCGCCTACAATGAGCAGTTCTTC.

The chain carries TRBV16 and TRBJ1-4, with 9 nucleotides matching TRBD1. The germline V gene encodes CDR1 KGHSY and CDR2 FQNENV. The CDR3 is 15 residues long. The trim removed 4 bases at V and 7 bases at J, leaving 7 bases unmatched. CDR3 loop: CASSPRTGAGEKLFF. The CDR3 DNA reads as TGTGCCAGCAGCCCTCGGACAGGGGCCGGTGAAAAACTGTTTTTT. Looking up the rest from reference TRBV16 and TRBJ1-4 gives the full variable domain: GEEVAQTPKHLVRGEGQKAKLYCAPIKGHSYVFWYQQVLKNEFKFLISFQNENVFDETGMPKERFSAKCLPNSPCSLEIQATKLEDSAVYFCASSPRTGAGEKLFFGSGTQLSVL.

This rearrangement joins TRBV18 to TRBJ2-6; possible D gene TRBD1, 6 bases. The V and J ends lost 6 bases and 4 bases respectively, with 13 bases between them. The V gene's germline CDR1 is KGHSH and CDR2 LQKENI. This CDR3 is built from 15 residues. CDR3 DNA sequence: TGTGCCAGCTCGAACAGGGCGGCGGGGGCCAACGTCCTGACTTTC. Its protein is CASSNRAAGANVLTF.

This chain uses TRBV7-2 with TRBJ2-1; the match to TRBD2 covers 7 bases. The CDR3 contains 15 residues. Germline CDR1 is SGHTA and CDR2 is FQGNSA. Trimming cost V 1 base and J 4 bases; bases outside gene matches: 4. CDR3 DNA sequence: TGTGCCAGCAGCTTAGGACTAGCAGATTACAATGAGCAGTTCTTC. It is translated as CASSLGLADYNEQFF.

This rearrangement joins TRBV6-1 to TRBJ1-1; 8 nucleotides line up with TRBD1. The germline V gene has CDR1 MNHNS and CDR2 SASEGT. V shed 2 bases and J 4 bases; nucleotides not matched to a gene: 18. The CDR3 covers 19 residues. The CDR3 DNA is TGTGCCAGCAGTGAACGGTTTGCCGGGACAGGCTACCTGACCACTGAAGCTTTCTTT. Amino acids: CASSERFAGTGYLTTEAFF.

This clone was picked up one time. CDR3 in DNA: TGTGCCAGTAGTATGGGGCCCTATGGCTACACCTTC. Protein sequence: CASSMGPYGYTF. The rearrangement uses TRBV19 and TRBJ1-2, with D possibly matching TRBD1 (5 bases). Trimming took off 3 bases at V and 4 bases at J, with 6 bases between the two ends. Per germline, CDR1 LNHDA and CDR2 SQIVND (reference sequence). This CDR3 spans 12 amino acids.

The chain couples TRBV20-1 to TRBJ2-1, with 7 positions matching TRBD1. The V segment lost 5 bases and the J segment 9 bases; nucleotides outside the gene matches: 4. CDR1 is DFQATT, CDR2 SNEGSKA, per germline (reference sequence). This CDR3 spans 11 amino acids. As DNA, the CDR3 is TGCAGTGCTGCGACAGGGCCTGAGCAGTTCTTC. Encoded protein: CSAATGPEQFF.

About this clone: The junction departs from the called germline gene at one end, perhaps through a read error. This chain links TRBV11-2 with TRBJ2-7; 10 bases agree with TRBD2. Germline CDR1 reads SGHAT; CDR2 reads FQNNGV. The CDR3 loop spans 17 amino acids. DNA of the CDR3: TGTGCCAGCAGCTCCTGGCCGTCTAGCGGGAGCTCCTACGAGCAGTATTTC. Its protein product is CASSSWPSSGSSYEQYF.

This rearrangement joins TRBV20-1 to TRBJ2-3, with D perhaps TRBD2 (5 bases). Germline V gene data show CDR1 as DFQATT and CDR2 as SNEGSKA (reference sequence). CDR3 length equals 11 residues. V was clipped by 0 bases and J by 11 bases, with 9 bases between them. CDR3 in amino acids: CSARDPSGQYF. In nucleotides, the CDR3 is TGCAGTGCTAGAGATCCCAGCGGGCAGTATTTT.

The V gene is TRBV15, the J gene TRBJ2-7; 11 bases line up with TRBD2. There are 14 residues in the CDR3. V lost 8 bases to trimming and J lost 1 base; unmatched junction nucleotides: 4. Germline-derived CDR1 and CDR2 are LNHNV and YYDKDF (reference sequence). The CDR3 reads CATQRLAGSYEQYF. For the CDR3, the DNA is TGTGCCACCCAAAGACTAGCGGGGTCCTACGAGCAGTACTTC.

This chain links TRBV27 with TRBJ2-7; tentative D call: TRBD1 (6 bases). The CDR3 length is 16 residues. The germline V gene encodes CDR1 MNHEY and CDR2 SMNVEV (reference sequence). V gave up 1 base and J gave up 4 bases, with 17 bases separating them. CDR3: CASSLWGQEGKYEQYF. DNA of the CDR3: TGTGCCAGCAGTTTATGGGGGCAGGAAGGGAAGTACGAGCAGTACTTC.

This chain uses TRBV10-2 with TRBJ1-1; weak D call: TRBD1 (6 bases). Looked up from germline, CDR1 is WSHSY and CDR2 is SAAADI. With 3 bases removed from V and 0 bases from J, the gap between germline ends came to 11 bases. This CDR3 is 15 amino acids long. CDR3 sequence (DNA): TGCGCCAGCAGTGAACCACAGGGTGTGAACACTGAAGCTTTCTTT. Its translation is CASSEPQGVNTEAFF.

In its sample, this clone was seen a few times. J is TRBJ2-1 and V is TRBV18, with TRBD2 matching over 9 bases. The CDR3 extends over 15 amino acids. V shed 10 bases and J 9 bases; nucleotides not matched to a gene: 16. Germline assignment: CDR1 KGHSH and CDR2 LQKENI. This CDR3 is CATRPLAGPTAEQFF. CDR3 DNA: TGTGCCACCCGCCCGCTAGCGGGACCCACGGCTGAGCAGTTCTTC. Full variable domain (remainder filled in from reference TRBV18 and TRBJ2-1): NAGVMQNPRHLVRRRGQEARLRCSPMKGHSHVYWYRQLPEEGLKFMVYLQKENIIDESGMPKERFSAEFPKEGPSILRIQQVVRGDSAAYFCATRPLAGPTAEQFFGPGTRLTVL.

The CDR3 sequence is CASSGTNYEQYF. In nucleotides, the CDR3 is TGTGCCAGCTCCGGGACAAACTACGAGCAGTACTTC. The chain has TRBV2 and TRBJ2-7; perhaps TRBD1 as D (6 bases). Trimming took off 8 bases at V and 3 bases at J, with 11 bases between the two ends. Germline CDR1 reads SNHLY; CDR2 reads FYNNEI. The CDR3 has 12 amino acids. Supplemented by reference TRBV2 and TRBJ2-7, the full variable domain reads EPEVTQTPSHQVTQMGQEVILRCVPISNHLYFYWYRQILGQKVEFLVSFYNNEISEKSEIFDDQFSVERPDGSNFTLKIRSTKLEDSAMYFCASSGTNYEQYFGPGTRLTVT.

The chain uses TRBV28 and TRBJ1-5; unclear D gene. Between the trimmed V and J ends, which lost 2 bases and 2 bases, there was a span of 7 bases. This CDR3 is built from 14 residues. Germline CDR1 is MDHEN and CDR2 is SYDVKM. The CDR3 loop reads CASSLPIGNQPQHF. In DNA, the CDR3 is TGTGCCAGCAGTTTACCGATAGGCAATCAGCCCCAGCATTTT.

This chain uses TRBV2 with TRBJ1-4; possibly TRBD1 for D (6 bases). Germline CDR1 SNHLY, CDR2 FYNNEI. Trimming cost V 6 bases and J 2 bases, with 13 bases left between them. This CDR3 contains 15 residues. The CDR3 DNA sequence: TGTGCCAGCAGGGACAGCGTGGGGACTAATGAAAAACTGTTTTTT. Amino acids: CASRDSVGTNEKLFF.

V and J are TRBV5-6 and TRBJ2-5; the match to TRBD1 covers 9 bases. V was clipped by 3 bases and J by 6 bases; unmatched bases: 3. This CDR3 has 13 residues. Germline-derived CDR1 and CDR2 are SGHDT and YYEEEE. The CDR3 reads CASSYGQGKTQYF. DNA of the CDR3: TGTGCCAGCAGCTACGGACAGGGGAAGACCCAGTACTTC.

V usage is TRBV5-5 and J usage is TRBJ1-4, with TRBD1 matching over 7 bases. Trimming cost V 4 bases and J 0 bases; bases outside gene matches: 6. Per germline, CDR1 SGHKS and CDR2 YYEKEE (reference sequence). The CDR3 loop spans 16 amino acids. The CDR3 is CASSARTGATNEKLFF. In nucleotides, the CDR3 is TGTGCCAGCAGCGCCCGGACAGGCGCAACTAATGAAAAACTGTTTTTT.

The chain uses TRBV19 and TRBJ2-7, with TRBD1 identical over 7 bases. The CDR3 covers 14 residues. The J segment lost 0 bases and the V segment lost 3 bases, leaving 2 bases of the junction unmatched. CDR1 and CDR2 (germline): LNHDA, SQIVND (reference sequence). The CDR3 nucleotides read TGTGCCAGTAGTATGTGGGACAGCTCCTACGAGCAGTACTTC. It codes for CASSMWDSSYEQYF.